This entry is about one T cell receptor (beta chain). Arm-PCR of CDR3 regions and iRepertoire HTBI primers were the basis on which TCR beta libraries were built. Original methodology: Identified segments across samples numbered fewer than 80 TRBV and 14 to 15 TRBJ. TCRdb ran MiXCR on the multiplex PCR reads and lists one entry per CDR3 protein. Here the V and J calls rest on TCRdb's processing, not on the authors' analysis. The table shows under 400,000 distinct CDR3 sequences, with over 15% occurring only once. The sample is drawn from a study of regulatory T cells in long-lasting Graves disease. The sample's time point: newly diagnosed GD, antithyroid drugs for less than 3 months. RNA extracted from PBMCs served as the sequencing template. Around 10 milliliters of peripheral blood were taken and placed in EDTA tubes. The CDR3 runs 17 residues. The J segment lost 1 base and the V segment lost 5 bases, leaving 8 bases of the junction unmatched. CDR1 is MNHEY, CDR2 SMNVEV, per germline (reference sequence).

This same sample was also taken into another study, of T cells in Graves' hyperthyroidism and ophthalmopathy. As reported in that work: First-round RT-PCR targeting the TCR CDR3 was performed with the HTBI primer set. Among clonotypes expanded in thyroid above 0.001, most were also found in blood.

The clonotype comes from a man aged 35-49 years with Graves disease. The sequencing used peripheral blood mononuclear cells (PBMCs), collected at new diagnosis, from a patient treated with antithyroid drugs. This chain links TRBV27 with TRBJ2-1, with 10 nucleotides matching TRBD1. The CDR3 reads CASSAPPGQGSYNEQFF. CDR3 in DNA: TGTGCCAGCAGTGCCCCTCCGGGACAGGGGTCCTACAATGAGCAGTTCTTC.